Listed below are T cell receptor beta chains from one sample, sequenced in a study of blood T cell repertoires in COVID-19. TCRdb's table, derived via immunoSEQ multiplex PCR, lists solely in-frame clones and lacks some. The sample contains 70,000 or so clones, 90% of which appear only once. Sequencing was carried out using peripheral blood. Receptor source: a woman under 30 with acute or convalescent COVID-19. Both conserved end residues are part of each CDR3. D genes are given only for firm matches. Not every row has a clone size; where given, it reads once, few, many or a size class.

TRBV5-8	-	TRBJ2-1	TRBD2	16	CASSLGLAEFYNEQFF	TGTGCCAGCAGCTTGGGACTAGCGGAGTTCTACAATGAGCAGTTCTTC
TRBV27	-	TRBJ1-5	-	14	CASGGALGNQPQHF	TGTGCCAGCGGCGGGGCGTTAGGCAATCAGCCCCAGCATTTT
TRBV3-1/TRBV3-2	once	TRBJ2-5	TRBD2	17	CASSQGLAGVRGETQYF	TGTGCCAGCAGCCAGGGACTAGCGGGGGTCCGAGGGGAGACCCAGTACTTC
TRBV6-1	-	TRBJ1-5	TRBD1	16	CASSGRTGAGGQPQHF	TGTGCCAGCAGTGGACGGACAGGAGCGGGTGGTCAGCCCCAGCATTTT
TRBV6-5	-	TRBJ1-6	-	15	CASSYGSSYNSPLHF	TGTGCCAGCAGTTACGGTAGCTCCTATAATTCACCCCTCCACTTT
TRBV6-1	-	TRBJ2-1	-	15	CASSDSGVSYNEQFF	TGTGCCAGCAGTGATAGCGGTGTCTCCTACAATGAGCAGTTCTTC
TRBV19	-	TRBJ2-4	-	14	CASSHPQQENIQYF	TGTGCCAGTAGTCACCCCCAGCAGGAAAACATTCAGTACTTC
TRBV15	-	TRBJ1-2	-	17	CATSSPSDRGDLNGYTF	TGTGCCACCAGCAGTCCATCTGACAGAGGAGACTTGAATGGCTACACCTTC
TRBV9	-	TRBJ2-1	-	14	CASSPSGGYNEQFF	TGTGCCAGCAGCCCATCCGGGGGCTACAATGAGCAGTTCTTC
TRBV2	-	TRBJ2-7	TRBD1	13	CASRGQGFDEQYF	TGTGCCAGCAGGGGACAGGGGTTCGACGAGCAGTACTTC
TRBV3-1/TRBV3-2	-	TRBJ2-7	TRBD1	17	CASSPGTGSPSPYEQYF	TGTGCCAGCAGCCCCGGGACAGGGTCCCCCTCACCCTACGAGCAGTACTTC
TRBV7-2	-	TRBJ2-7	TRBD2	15	CASSFFGGSGYEQYF	TGTGCCAGCAGCTTCTTCGGCGGGAGTGGCTACGAGCAGTACTTC
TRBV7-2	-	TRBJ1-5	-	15	CASSLAVEGNQPQHF	TGTGCCAGCAGCTTAGCGGTTGAGGGCAATCAGCCCCAGCATTTT
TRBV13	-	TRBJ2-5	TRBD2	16	CASSLRAGLPQETQYF	TGTGCCAGCAGCTTGCGAGCGGGGCTGCCACAAGAGACCCAGTACTTC
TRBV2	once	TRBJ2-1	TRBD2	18	CASSELRLAGTSYNEQFF	TGTGCCAGCAGTGAATTGAGACTAGCGGGAACATCCTACAATGAGCAGTTCTTC
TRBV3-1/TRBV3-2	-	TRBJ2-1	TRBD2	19	CASSQGGTRYLSSYNEQFF	TGTGCCAGCAGCCAGGGGGGGACTCGGTATCTCTCGTCCTACAATGAGCAGTTCTTC
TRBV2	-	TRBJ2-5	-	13	CASSENIQETQYF	TGTGCCAGCAGTGAAAACATTCAAGAGACCCAGTACTTC
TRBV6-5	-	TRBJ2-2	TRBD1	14	CASSWTGTTGELFF	TGTGCCAGCAGTTGGACAGGGACCACCGGGGAGCTGTTTTTT
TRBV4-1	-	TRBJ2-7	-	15	CASSPELASSYEQYF	TGCGCCAGCAGCCCTGAACTAGCTAGCTCCTACGAGCAGTACTTC
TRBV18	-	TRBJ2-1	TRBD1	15	CASSVGQGHGNEQFF	TGTGCCAGCTCAGTCGGACAGGGGCACGGGAATGAGCAGTTCTTC
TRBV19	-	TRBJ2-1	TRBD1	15	CASSIGTGVYNEQFF	TGTGCCAGTAGTATCGGGACAGGGGTCTACAATGAGCAGTTCTTC
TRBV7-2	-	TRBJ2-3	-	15	CASSLDDLYTDTQYF	TGTGCCAGCAGCTTAGACGACTTATACACAGATACGCAGTATTTT
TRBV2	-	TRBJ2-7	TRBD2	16	CASSDPQMGGTYEQYF	TGTGCCAGCAGTGACCCCCAAATGGGGGGGACCTACGAGCAGTACTTC
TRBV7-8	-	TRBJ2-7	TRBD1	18	CASSLPRGPGQGTYEQYF	TGTGCCAGCAGCTTACCCAGAGGCCCGGGACAGGGTACCTACGAGCAGTACTTC
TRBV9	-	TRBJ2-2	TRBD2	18	CASSGGPAGGMYTGELFF	TGTGCCAGCAGCGGCGGACCCGCGGGAGGGATGTACACCGGGGAGCTGTTTTTT
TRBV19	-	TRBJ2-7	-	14	CASQEVAALYEQYF	TGTGCCAGCCAAGAGGTAGCGGCACTCTACGAGCAGTACTTC
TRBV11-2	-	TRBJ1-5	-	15	CASSLGLGPDQPQHF	TGTGCCAGCAGCTTAGGTCTGGGGCCAGATCAGCCCCAGCATTTT
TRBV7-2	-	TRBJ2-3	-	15	CASSLSPTPRDTQYF	TGTGCCAGCAGCTTATCCCCCACCCCCAGGGATACGCAGTATTTT
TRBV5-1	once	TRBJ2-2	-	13	CASSFPRGGELFF	TGCGCCAGCAGCTTTCCTAGGGGCGGGGAGCTGTTTTTT
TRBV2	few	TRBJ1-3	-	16	CASSEAGGFSGNTIYF	TGTGCCAGCAGTGAAGCAGGCGGATTCTCTGGAAACACCATATATTTT
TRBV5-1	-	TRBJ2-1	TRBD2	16	CASSSLAGGRSGEQFF	TGCGCCAGCAGCTCTTTAGCGGGGGGGCGCTCAGGTGAGCAGTTCTTC
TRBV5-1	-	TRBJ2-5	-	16	CASSLGAGVSGETQYF	TGCGCCAGCAGCTTGGGGGCAGGGGTATCGGGAGAGACCCAGTACTTC
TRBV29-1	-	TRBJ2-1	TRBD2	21	CSALTIPGLAGGQIFYNEQFF	TGCAGCGCCCTGACTATTCCGGGACTAGCGGGAGGGCAGATTTTCTACAATGAGCAGTTCTTC
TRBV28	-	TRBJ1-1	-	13	CASSSTGLTEAFF	TGTGCCAGCAGTTCCACAGGGTTGACTGAAGCTTTCTTT
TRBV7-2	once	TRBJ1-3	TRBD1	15	CASSLDRTPGNTIYF	TGTGCCAGCAGTTTGGACAGGACCCCTGGAAACACCATATATTTT
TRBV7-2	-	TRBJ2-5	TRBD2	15	CASSLEGGRRETQYF	TGTGCCAGCAGCTTAGAAGGCGGGAGGAGAGAGACCCAGTACTTC
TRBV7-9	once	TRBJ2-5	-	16	CASSLGTASLQETQYF	TGTGCCAGCAGCTTAGGGACAGCAAGTCTCCAAGAGACCCAGTACTTC
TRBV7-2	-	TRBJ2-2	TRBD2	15	CASSLYAGEGGELFF	TGTGCCAGCAGCTTATACGCGGGAGAAGGCGGGGAGCTGTTTTTT
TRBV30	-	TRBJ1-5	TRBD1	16	CAWILPPTGGNQPQHF	TGTGCCTGGATCCTCCCCCCGACAGGGGGCAATCAGCCCCAGCATTTT
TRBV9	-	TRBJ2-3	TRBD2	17	CASSPGGTSGITDTQYF	TGTGCCAGCAGCCCCGGAGGTACTAGCGGAATCACAGATACGCAGTATTTT
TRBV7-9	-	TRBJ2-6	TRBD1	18	CASSLWGTGRSGANVLTF	TGTGCCAGCAGCTTATGGGGGACAGGTCGCTCTGGGGCCAACGTCCTGACTTTC
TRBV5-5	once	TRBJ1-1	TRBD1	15	CASSPQPGQGGEAFF	TGTGCCAGCAGCCCACAACCGGGACAGGGTGGTGAAGCTTTCTTT
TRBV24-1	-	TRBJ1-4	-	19	CATSDFSPGSGLTNEKLFF	TGTGCCACCAGTGATTTTTCACCAGGCTCTGGTTTGACTAATGAAAAACTGTTTTTT
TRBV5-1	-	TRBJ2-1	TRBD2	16	CASSRSGGESYNEQFF	TGCGCCAGCAGCCGAAGCGGGGGGGAATCCTACAATGAGCAGTTCTTC
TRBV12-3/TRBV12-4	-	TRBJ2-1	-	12	CASSRIPNEQFF	TGTGCCAGCAGCCGTATCCCCAATGAGCAGTTCTTC
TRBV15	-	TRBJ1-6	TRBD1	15	CATSSQQGGNSPLHF	TGTGCCACCAGCAGCCAACAGGGGGGTAATTCACCCCTCCACTTT
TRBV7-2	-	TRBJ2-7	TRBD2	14	CASSFSLAGGEQYF	TGTGCCAGCAGCTTTTCACTAGCGGGAGGCGAGCAGTACTTC
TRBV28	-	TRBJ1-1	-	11	CPPRTWTEAFF	TGCCCCCCCCGGACATGGACTGAAGCTTTCTTT
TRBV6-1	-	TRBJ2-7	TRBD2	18	CASSEGGMGLIRSYEQYF	TGTGCCAGCAGTGAAGGGGGAATGGGACTAATTAGATCCTACGAGCAGTACTTC
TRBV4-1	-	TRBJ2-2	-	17	CASSPGLRGSDTGELFF	TGCGCCAGCAGCCCCGGCCTACGGGGGTCGGACACCGGGGAGCTGTTTTTT
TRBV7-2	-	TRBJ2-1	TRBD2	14	CASSTSGLYNEQFF	TGTGCCAGCAGTACTAGCGGGCTCTACAATGAGCAGTTCTTC
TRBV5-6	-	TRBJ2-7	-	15	CASSFGSRRTYEQYF	TGTGCCAGCAGCTTTGGTTCGAGGCGGACCTACGAGCAGTACTTC
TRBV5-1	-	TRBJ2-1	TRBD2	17	CASSLGGLAGAHNEQFF	TGCGCCAGCAGCTTGGGGGGACTAGCGGGAGCCCACAATGAGCAGTTCTTC